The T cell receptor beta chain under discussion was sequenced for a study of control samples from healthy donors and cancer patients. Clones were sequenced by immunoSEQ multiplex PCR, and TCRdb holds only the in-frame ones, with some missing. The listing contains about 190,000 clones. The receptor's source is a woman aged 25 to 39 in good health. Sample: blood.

DNA of the CDR3: TGTGCCAGCGGGGATAGCAATCAGCCCCAGCATTTT. Translating gives CASGDSNQPQHF. The gene calls are TRBV7-9 and TRBJ1-5; D is unresolved. V was clipped by 8 bases and J by 0 bases, with 5 bases between them. CDR1 is SEHNR and CDR2 is FQNEAQ in the germline V gene (reference sequence). CDR3 length: 12 residues.